This TCR beta chain came from a study of shared clonotypes between healthy human individuals. Study-wide points: Researchers found naive subsets generally carried larger estimated richness than memory subsets.

As to this clone: Its antigen is still unknown.

The CDR3 length is 15 residues. From germline, CDR1 is SGHRS and CDR2 YFSETQ. Clones were read by immunoSEQ multiplex PCR, and TCRdb kept only the in-frame ones, dropping some. Seen here are some 550,000 clones, almost 97% observed once, and the top ten hold around 0.06%. J is TRBJ2-2 and V is TRBV5-1; no reliable D call. The better agreement between TRBJ1-3 and the DNA end casts doubt on the J call. The sequenced sample was naive CD4+ T cells sorted from blood. The subset: CD45RA+ positively selected. The TCR sequence derives from a woman in her twenties or thirties in good health. The CDR3 region has the DNA TGCGCCAGCAGCTTGTGGGGAGGCTCTGGAAACACCATATATTTT. Protein sequence: CASSLWGGSGNTIYF.